The sample holds many counts of the clone carrying this TCR beta chain. Its matching antigen is unknown. With 3 bases removed from V and 0 bases from J, the gap between germline ends came to 13 bases. The CDR3 has 16 residues. These data belong to a study of T cell repertoires in cytomegalovirus infection. At the level of the study: Indicated by public TCR beta signatures were CMV infection and matching HLA type. Points from the study as a whole: The study identified carriers of CMV plus the relevant HLA from cumulative public TCR beta family frequency. Dominating the ex vivo response were HLA-C-restricted CMV-specific TCR beta clonotypes.

TCRdb recomputed calls from the reads with MiXCR, one row per CDR3 protein. This sample has fewer than 1,000,000 distinct CDR3 sequences; approximately 31% occur once, and the top ten carry 13%. The J gene is TRBJ2-3, the V gene TRBV12-3 or TRBV12-4, with D possibly matching TRBD1 (6 bases). The specimen comprised cultured CD8+ T cells from PBMCs, sampled from culture after CMV antigen stimulation. The clonotype was recovered from a human donor in good health (CMV status not recorded). Some clones in this sample may be carry-over from other donors' samples. This CDR3 reads CASSFWTEASTDTQYF. The CDR3 region has the DNA TGTGCCAGCAGTTTCTGGACAGAAGCTAGCACAGATACGCAGTATTTT.